A selection of T cell receptor beta chains follows, all from one sample in a study of control samples from healthy donors and cancer patients. Repertoires were generated with immunoSEQ multiplex PCR, while TCRdb's copy carries only in-frame clones and drops some. The sample contains approximately 85,000 clones, about 89% of which appear only once. The source material was blood. The receptors originated from a woman in her sixties or seventies in good health. Each CDR3 is given with its conserved first and last residue. D genes are given only for firm matches. Clone size is given for some rows only: seen once, a few or many times, or a class if the clone is expanded.

.,.,17,TRBV5-5,TRBJ2-1,TGTGCCAGCAGCTTGGAACCCCACCCCGCACTCTACAATGAGCAGTTCTTC,CASSLEPHPALYNEQFF
.,.,14,TRBV5-1,TRBJ2-7,TGCGCCAGCAGCTGGACGGAGCCGGAGGGGGAGCTGTACTTC,CASSWTEPEGELYF
once,TRBD1,13,TRBV3-1/TRBV3-2,TRBJ1-2,TGTGCCAGCAGCCAAGATAACAGGGGAGGCTACACCTTC,CASSQDNRGGYTF
.,.,12,TRBV9,TRBJ1-2,TGTGCCAGCAGCGTTGGATCCTATGGCTACACCTTC,CASSVGSYGYTF
.,.,14,TRBV5-5,TRBJ2-3,TGTGCCAGCAGCTTCAGACAGGTCACAGATACGCAGTATTTT,CASSFRQVTDTQYF
.,.,15,TRBV11-2,TRBJ2-1,TGTGCCAGCAGCACCGCGGTAAGCTCCTACAATGAGCAGTTCTTC,CASSTAVSSYNEQFF
few,.,14,TRBV5-1,TRBJ2-2,TGCGCCAGCAGCCCTGCTATCAACACCGGGGAGCTGTTTTTT,CASSPAINTGELFF
.,TRBD2,15,TRBV14,TRBJ2-1,TGTGCCAGCAGCACGACTAGCGGGGGCTCCGCTGAGCAGTTCTTC,CASSTTSGGSAEQFF
once,TRBD2,17,TRBV5-1,TRBJ2-1,TGCGCCAGCAGCTTGGGACTAGCGGGGGTGGATTCCGGGGAGCAGTTCTTC,CASSLGLAGVDSGEQFF
.,TRBD2,15,TRBV9,TRBJ2-1,TGTGCCAGCAGCGTAGTAGGCGGGAGGGCGAATGAGCAGTTCTTC,CASSVVGGRANEQFF
.,.,13,TRBV7-8,TRBJ1-2,TGTGCCAGCAGCTCCACCGACGGAGAGGGCTACACCTTC,CASSSTDGEGYTF
.,.,16,TRBV19,TRBJ1-1,TGTGCCAGTAGTATGGGAACCCCTCGTAGCGGCACTGAAGCTTTCTTT,CASSMGTPRSGTEAFF
.,.,14,TRBV7-8,TRBJ1-1,TGTGCCAGCAGCTTAGTTGGGGGGAACACTGAAGCTTTCTTT,CASSLVGGNTEAFF
.,.,11,TRBV21-1,TRBJ2-4,TGTGCCACAGCGAGGATAAACATTCAGTACTTC,CATARINIQYF
.,.,14,TRBV6-6,TRBJ1-1,TGTGCCAGCAGTCGCCTCGGAGAGAACACTGAAGCTTTCTTT,CASSRLGENTEAFF
.,TRBD1,15,TRBV5-1,TRBJ2-1,TGCGCCAGCCTTTTAGGACAGGGTCTTGGGAATGAGCAGTTCTTC,CASLLGQGLGNEQFF
.,.,13,TRBV7-9,TRBJ1-1,TGTGCCAGCAGCCTCAGAACTGCGTCCGCTCCTTTCTTT,CASSLRTASAPFF
.,TRBD1,13,TRBV15,TRBJ2-2,TGTGCCACCAGCGCTAACAGGGGCCGGGAGCTGTTTTTT,CATSANRGRELFF
once,.,12,TRBV12-3/TRBV12-4,TRBJ2-1,TGTGCCAGCAGACCCCCCGGGGTAAGGCAGTTCTTC,CASRPPGVRQFF
.,TRBD2,16,TRBV24-1,TRBJ2-5,TGTGCCACCAGTGATTCGAGGACGGGGGGTCGGGAGACCCAGTACTTC,CATSDSRTGGRETQYF
.,TRBD2,13,TRBV6-6,TRBJ2-3,TGTGCCAGCGCTAGCGGGACAGAAGATACGCAGTATTTT,CASASGTEDTQYF
.,TRBD1,15,TRBV5-4,TRBJ2-3,TGTGCCAGCAGCCCTCGCCAGGGGGACCCAGATACGCAGTATTTT,CASSPRQGDPDTQYF
once,TRBD2,14,TRBV28,TRBJ2-7,TGTGCCAGCAACCCTAGCGGGACTTACTACGAGCAGTACTTC,CASNPSGTYYEQYF
once,.,14,TRBV9,TRBJ2-7,TGTGCCAGCAGCGTAGCTGGATCGACCTACGAGCAGTACTTC,CASSVAGSTYEQYF
.,.,15,TRBV18,TRBJ2-1,TGTGCCAGCTCACCTAAATCGACCCGGAGAAATGAGCAGTTCTTC,CASSPKSTRRNEQFF
.,.,19,TRBV7-9,TRBJ1-1,TGTGCCAGCAGCTTAGATAAATGGGTAAGACTCCCTGCGGGCACTGAAGCTTTCTTT,CASSLDKWVRLPAGTEAFF
.,.,10,TRBV20-1,TRBJ1-2,TGCAGTGCTAGGGACTATGGCTACACCTTC,CSARDYGYTF
.,.,14,TRBV9,TRBJ1-3,TGTGCCAGCAGCGTAGAAGAGGGAATTAACACCATATATTTT,CASSVEEGINTIYF
.,.,17,TRBV7-9,TRBJ1-1,TGTGCCAGCAGCTCAACCCCACCCTCCGTAGTAAACACTGAAGCTTTCTTT,CASSSTPPSVVNTEAFF
.,.,15,TRBV30,TRBJ1-2,TGTGCCTGGAGTGTCCCGCCTACAGGGTCCTATGGCTACACCTTC,CAWSVPPTGSYGYTF
.,.,14,TRBV7-2,TRBJ1-4,TGTGCCAGCAGCTTAGAGGGAATCGATGAAAAACTGTTTTTT,CASSLEGIDEKLFF
.,TRBD2,13,TRBV18,TRBJ2-3,TGTGCCAGCTCATCAGCGGGGGTACATACGCAGTATTTT,CASSSAGVHTQYF